These 9 T cell receptor beta chains were sequenced from one sample in a study of beta chain features in type 1 diabetes. Whole-study results and caveats: Moderate but significant shortening of TCRB CDR3s was recorded in all four CD4+ subsets from Type 1 diabetes patients.

No antigens are known for them. As every portion of the isolated RNA was reverse transcribed, the sequencing read expressed TCRB transcripts. Profiling relied on immunoSEQ multiplex PCR, and the TCRdb table lists in-frame clones only, not all of them. Of roughly 250,000 clones in the sample, 20% were seen once. The sequenced material came from naive CD4+ T cells from blood. These receptors came from a woman in her 40s with type 1 diabetes.

In the case of this clone: At the DNA level, this CDR3 is encoded by other sequences in the same sample as well. The gene calls are TRBV5-4 and TRBJ2-7; the D gene is possibly TRBD1 (6 bases). This CDR3 contains 14 residues. CDR1 is SGHNT, CDR2 YYREEE, per germline (reference sequence). Trimming stripped 0 bases from V and 3 bases from J, with 10 bases between. The DNA for the CDR3 is TGTGCCAGCAGCTTGGCAGGGGTCAGCTACGAGCAGTACTTC. This codes for CASSLAGVSYEQYF. Filled out from reference TRBV5-4 and TRBJ2-7, the complete variable domain reads ETGVTQSPTHLIKTRGQQVTLRCSSQSGHNTVSWYQQALGQGPQFIFQYYREEENGRGNFPPRFSGLQFPNYSSELNVNALELDDSALYLCASSLAGVSYEQYFGPGTRLTVT.

The V gene is TRBV6-7, the J gene TRBJ1-2; D gene unclear. TRBV6-7 belongs to the ORF category, with a function that is uncertain. Trimming stripped 8 bases from V and 2 bases from J, with 18 bases between. This CDR3 has 15 amino acids. In nucleotides, the CDR3 is TGTGCCAGCCCCACGGGGAGAGAGCCCAACTATGGCTACACCTTC. As protein: CASPTGREPNYGYTF.

This clone was counted between two and nine times. The chain employs TRBV9 and TRBJ2-3; TRBD2 matches 10 bases. This CDR3 has 18 residues. Trimming took 4 bases from V and 2 from J; bases not matched to a gene: 13. Germline assignment: CDR1 SGDLS and CDR2 YYNGEE. The CDR3 DNA is TGTGCCAGCAGCTTGTCCACGACTAGCGGGCTTAACACAGATACGCAGTATTTT. Translating gives CASSLSTTSGLNTDTQYF.

This clone was picked up a small number of times. J is TRBJ1-1 and V is TRBV14; 7 nucleotides agree with TRBD1. The ends lost 5 bases at V and 4 bases at J; junction bases unmatched: 7. This CDR3 region has 14 residues. CDR1 is SGHDN, CDR2 FVKESK, per germline. CDR3 in DNA: TGTGCCAGCAGCATACAGGGGTCCTCCACTGAAGCTTTCTTT. This codes for CASSIQGSSTEAFF.

This clone was observed a handful of times. As DNA, the CDR3 is TGTGCCAGCTCACCATATCAGCGGGGCACAGATACGCAGTATTTT. It codes for CASSPYQRGTDTQYF. The genes are TRBV18 and TRBJ2-3, with D possibly being TRBD2 (6 bases). Trimming shortened V by 2 bases and J by 1 base, and 10 bases separated the two germline ends. CDR1 is KGHSH, CDR2 LQKENI, per germline. This CDR3 contains 15 residues.

In this sample, this clone turned up a few times. The V and J genes are TRBV19 and TRBJ1-1, with D uncertain. The CDR3 has 15 amino acids. Germline CDR1 is LNHDA and CDR2 is SQIVND (reference sequence). Trimming shortened V by 3 bases and J by 4 bases, and 15 bases separated the two germline ends. The CDR3 sequence is CASSIDSGSRTEAFF. The CDR3, as DNA: TGTGCCAGTAGTATTGACTCCGGGTCGCGCACTGAAGCTTTCTTT.

The V gene is TRBV4-2, the J gene TRBJ2-3, with D tentatively TRBD1 (6 bases). V lost 5 bases, J lost 0 bases, and 18 bases lay in between. The CDR3 extends over 17 amino acids. Germline V gene lookup returns CDR1 LGHNA and CDR2 YNFKEQ. The CDR3 sequence is CASSFPQGSVSTDTQYF. The CDR3 DNA sequence: TGTGCCAGCAGCTTCCCACAGGGATCGGTTAGCACAGATACGCAGTATTTT.

V is TRBV4-3 and J is TRBJ2-1; D is ambiguous. The CDR3 contains 14 residues. The germline V and J ends were trimmed by 0 bases and 9 bases, with 12 bases remaining between them. Per the germline V gene, CDR1 is LGHNA and CDR2 is YSLEER. The CDR3 region is CASSQDEDPSEQFF. CDR3 nucleotides: TGCGCCAGCAGCCAAGATGAAGATCCCAGTGAGCAGTTCTTC.

This sequence joins TRBV9 and TRBJ2-1; 16 bases match TRBD2. CDR3 length equals 16 residues. From germline, CDR1 is SGDLS and CDR2 YYNGEE. The trim removed 3 bases at V and 8 bases at J, leaving 5 bases unmatched. The CDR3, as DNA: TGTGCCAGCAGCGGTCCCGGGACTAGCGGGAGGGATGAGCAGTTCTTC. This gives the protein CASSGPGTSGRDEQFF.